This T cell receptor beta chain came from a study of T cell responses to AZD1222 COVID-19 vaccine. Germline V gene lookup returns CDR1 MGHDK and CDR2 SYGVNS. Trimming stripped 7 bases from V and 3 bases from J, with 12 bases between. The CDR3 loop spans 13 amino acids. Study-level results: Spike-specific TCR breadth and depth rose after two AZD1222 doses. Spike as a whole was targeted by vaccine-associated CD4 TCRs, dominant at 160-218 and 743-854. Only a handful of AZD1222 recipients, more than 5 in all, had baseline seropositivity.

With respect to this clone: What it binds is not known.

The assay was immunoSEQ multiplex PCR, and TCRdb's table has in-frame clones only and misses some. The data hold more than 150,000 clones, with 94% observed a single time. This receptor was taken from an adult who received the AZD1222 COVID-19 vaccine. The source was peripheral blood, collected 28 days after the second AZD1222 dose. The chain combines TRBV25-1 with TRBJ1-1; tentatively, D is TRBD1 (6 bases). The CDR3 region is CASKRGADTEAFF. CDR3 coding DNA: TGTGCCAGCAAAAGGGGGGCGGACACTGAAGCTTTCTTT.